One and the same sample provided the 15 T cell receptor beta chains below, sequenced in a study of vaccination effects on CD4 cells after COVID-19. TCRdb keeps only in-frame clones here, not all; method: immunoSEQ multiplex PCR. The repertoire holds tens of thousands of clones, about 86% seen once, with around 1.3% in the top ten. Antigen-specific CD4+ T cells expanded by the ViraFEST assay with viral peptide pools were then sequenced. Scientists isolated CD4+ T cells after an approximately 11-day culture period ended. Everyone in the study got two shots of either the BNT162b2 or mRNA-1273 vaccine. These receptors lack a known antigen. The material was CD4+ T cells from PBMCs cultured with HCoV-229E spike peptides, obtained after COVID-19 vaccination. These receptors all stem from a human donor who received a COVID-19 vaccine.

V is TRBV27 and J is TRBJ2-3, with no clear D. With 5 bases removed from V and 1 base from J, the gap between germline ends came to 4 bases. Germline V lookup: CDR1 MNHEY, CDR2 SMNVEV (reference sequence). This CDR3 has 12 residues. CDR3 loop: CASSPGTDTQYF. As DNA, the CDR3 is TGTGCCAGCAGTCCCGGCACAGATACGCAGTATTTT.

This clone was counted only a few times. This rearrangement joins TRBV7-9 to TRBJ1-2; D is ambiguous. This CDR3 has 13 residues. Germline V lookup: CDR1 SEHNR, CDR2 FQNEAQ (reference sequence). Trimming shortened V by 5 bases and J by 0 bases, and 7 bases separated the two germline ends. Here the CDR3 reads CASSPTTNYGYTF. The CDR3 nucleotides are TGTGCCAGCAGCCCGACAACTAACTATGGCTACACCTTC.

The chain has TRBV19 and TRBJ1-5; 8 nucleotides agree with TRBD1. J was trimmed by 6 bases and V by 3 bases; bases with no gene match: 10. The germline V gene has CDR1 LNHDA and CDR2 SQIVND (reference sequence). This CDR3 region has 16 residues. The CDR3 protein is CASSMVQGALGQPQHF. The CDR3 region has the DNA TGTGCCAGTAGTATGGTCCAGGGGGCGTTGGGTCAGCCCCAGCATTTT.

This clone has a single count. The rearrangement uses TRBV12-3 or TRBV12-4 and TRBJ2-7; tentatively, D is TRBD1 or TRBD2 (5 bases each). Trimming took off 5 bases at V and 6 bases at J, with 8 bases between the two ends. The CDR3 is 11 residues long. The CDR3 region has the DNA TGTGCCAGCAGTGGGGGATTCGAGCAGTACGTC. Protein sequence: CASSGGFEQYV.

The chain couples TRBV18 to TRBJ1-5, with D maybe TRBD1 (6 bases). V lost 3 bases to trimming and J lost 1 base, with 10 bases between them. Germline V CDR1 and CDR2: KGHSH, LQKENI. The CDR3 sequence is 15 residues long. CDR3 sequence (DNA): TGTGCCAGCTCACCCGGACAGCAAAGCAATCAGCCCCAGCATTTT. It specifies CASSPGQQSNQPQHF.

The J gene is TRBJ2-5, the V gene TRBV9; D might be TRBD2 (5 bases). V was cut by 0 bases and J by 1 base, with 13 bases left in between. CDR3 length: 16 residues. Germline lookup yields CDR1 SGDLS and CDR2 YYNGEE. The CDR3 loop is CASSVAPRLFQETQYF. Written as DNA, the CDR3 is TGTGCCAGCAGCGTAGCTCCCCGACTATTCCAAGAGACCCAGTACTTC.

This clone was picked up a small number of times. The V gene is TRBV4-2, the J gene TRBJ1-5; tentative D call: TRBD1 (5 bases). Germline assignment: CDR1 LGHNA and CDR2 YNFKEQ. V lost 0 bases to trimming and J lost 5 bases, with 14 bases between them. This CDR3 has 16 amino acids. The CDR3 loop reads CASSQDLIRGDQPQHF. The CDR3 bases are TGTGCCAGCAGCCAAGATCTCATTCGGGGGGATCAGCCCCAGCATTTT.

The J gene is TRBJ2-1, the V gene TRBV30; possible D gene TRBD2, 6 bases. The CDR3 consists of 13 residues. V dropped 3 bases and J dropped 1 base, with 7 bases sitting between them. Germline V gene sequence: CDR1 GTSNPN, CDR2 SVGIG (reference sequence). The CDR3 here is CAWSRGSYNEQFF. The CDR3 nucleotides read TGTGCCTGGAGCCGGGGGTCCTACAATGAGCAGTTCTTC. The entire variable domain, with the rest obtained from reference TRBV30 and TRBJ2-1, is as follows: SQTIHQWPATLVQPVGSPLSLECTVEGTSNPNLYWYRQAAGRGLQLLFYSVGIGQISSEVPQNLSASRPQDRQFILSSKKLLLSDSGFYLCAWSRGSYNEQFFGPGTRLTVL.

The CDR3 DNA reads TGTGCCAGCAGCCAATGGGGCGACTTTGGGTCTGGAAACACCATATATTTT. Translating gives CASSQWGDFGSGNTIYF. The chain couples TRBV3-1 (or the pseudogene TRBV3-2) to TRBJ1-3; a weak D match, TRBD1 (5 bases). From germline, CDR1 is LGHDT and CDR2 YNNKEL (reference sequence). The CDR3 spans 17 residues. The germline V and J ends were trimmed by 2 bases and 1 base, with 15 bases remaining between them.

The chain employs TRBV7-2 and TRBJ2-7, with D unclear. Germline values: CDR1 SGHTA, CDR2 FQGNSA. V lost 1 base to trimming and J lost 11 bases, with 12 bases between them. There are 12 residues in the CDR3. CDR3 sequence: CASSLVGPPEYV. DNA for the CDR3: TGTGCCAGCAGCTTAGTCGGGCCACCGGAGTACGTC.

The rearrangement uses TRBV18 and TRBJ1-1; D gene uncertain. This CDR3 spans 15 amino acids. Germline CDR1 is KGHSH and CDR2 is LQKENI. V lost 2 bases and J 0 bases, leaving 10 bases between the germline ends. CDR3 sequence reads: CASSPLSTVNTEAFF. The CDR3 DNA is TGTGCCAGCTCACCATTGTCGACGGTGAACACTGAAGCTTTCTTT.

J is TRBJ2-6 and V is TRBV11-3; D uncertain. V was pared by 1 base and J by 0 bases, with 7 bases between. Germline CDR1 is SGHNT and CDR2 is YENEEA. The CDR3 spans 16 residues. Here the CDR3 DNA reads TGTGCCAGCAGCTTAGGGTATCACTCTGGGGCCAACGTCCTGACTTTC. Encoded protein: CASSLGYHSGANVLTF.

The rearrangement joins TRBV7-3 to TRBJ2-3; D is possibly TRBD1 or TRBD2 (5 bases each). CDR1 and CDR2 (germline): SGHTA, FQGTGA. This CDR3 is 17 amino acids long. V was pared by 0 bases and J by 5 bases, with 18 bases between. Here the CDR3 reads CASSLTAGQGPGDTQYF. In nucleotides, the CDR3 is TGTGCCAGCAGCTTAACAGCCGGGCAGGGACCCGGAGATACGCAGTATTTT.

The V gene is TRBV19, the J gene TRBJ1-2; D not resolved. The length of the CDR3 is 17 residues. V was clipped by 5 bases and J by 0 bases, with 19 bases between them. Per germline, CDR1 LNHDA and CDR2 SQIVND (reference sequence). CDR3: CASSLWTPRPSNYGYTF. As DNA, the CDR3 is TGTGCCAGTAGTCTATGGACTCCACGGCCTTCTAACTATGGCTACACCTTC.

The CDR3 is CASSLRTGGYTF. The CDR3 region has the DNA TGCGCCAGCAGCTTGCGGACAGGGGGCTACACCTTC. This chain links TRBV5-1 with TRBJ1-2; the match to TRBD1 covers 8 bases. The CDR3 is 12 amino acids. Losses at the gene ends were 1 base for V and 8 bases for J; bases not matched to a gene: 1. Germline V gene data show CDR1 as SGHRS and CDR2 as YFSETQ.